This is a list of T cell receptor beta chains from one sample in a study of blood T cell repertoires in COVID-19. The assay was immunoSEQ multiplex PCR, and TCRdb's table has in-frame clones only and misses some. Among hundreds of thousands of clones listed, roughly 84% were seen once. Specimen: peripheral blood. These receptors came from a woman in her fifties or sixties with acute or convalescent COVID-19. Each CDR3 is given with its conserved first and last residue. The D gene is left open where the match is weak. Size is omitted from some rows. Given values are once, few, many or a class for expanded clones.

J | V | length | size | D | DNA | CDR3
TRBJ1-6 | TRBV3-1/TRBV3-2 | 15 | NA | NA | TGTGCCAGCAAGTCTTGGGGGGGCCAGAATTCACCCCTCCACTTT | CASKSWGGQNSPLHF
TRBJ1-1 | TRBV7-2 | 15 | few | NA | TGTGCCAGCAGCTTAGAAGGGCAGGGTTTCGCTGAAGCTTTCTTT | CASSLEGQGFAEAFF
TRBJ1-5 | TRBV19 | 16 | NA | NA | TGTGCCAGTAGTATAGCCAGGGGAATTGGCAATCAGCCCCAGCATTTT | CASSIARGIGNQPQHF
TRBJ2-5 | TRBV5-1 | 18 | NA | TRBD2 | TGCGCCAGCAGCTTGGCCTCGACTAGCGGGAGACGAGGGGAGACCCAGTACTTC | CASSLASTSGRRGETQYF
TRBJ2-5 | TRBV10-3 | 14 | once | TRBD2 | TGTGCCATCAGCCTTAGCGGGGGAAGGGAGACCCAGTACTTC | CAISLSGGRETQYF
TRBJ1-5 | TRBV15 | 14 | NA | NA | TGTGCCACCAGCAGAGATAACAGGGCGCAGCCCCAGCATTTT | CATSRDNRAQPQHF
TRBJ1-1 | TRBV30 | 14 | NA | NA | TGTGCCTGGAGTGGGACAAGGGGGAAAACTGAAGCTTTCTTT | CAWSGTRGKTEAFF
TRBJ2-3 | TRBV18 | 16 | few | TRBD2 | TGTGCCAGCTCACCACGGCTAGCGGGGAGCGCAGATACGCAGTATTTT | CASSPRLAGSADTQYF
TRBJ1-6 | TRBV10-3 | 16 | NA | NA | TGTGCCATCAGTGGGGGAAATACTATGGGGGGTTCACCCCTCCACTTT | CAISGGNTMGGSPLHF
TRBJ2-3 | TRBV7-2 | 14 | NA | NA | TGTGCCAGCAGCTTAGAAGCAGCAGCGGATACGCAGTATTTT | CASSLEAAADTQYF
TRBJ1-5 | TRBV7-8 | 15 | once | NA | TGTGCCAGCAGCCCAAGAGGGGGGGGCGATCAGCCCCAGCATTTT | CASSPRGGGDQPQHF
TRBJ1-5 | TRBV6-5 | 14 | NA | NA | TGTGCCAGCTCCGGGAGCGGGGGGGATCAGCCCCAGCATTTT | CASSGSGGDQPQHF
TRBJ2-7 | TRBV7-9 | 15 | NA | TRBD2 | TGTGCCAGCAGCCCGGCGGGACTAGCTCGCTACGAGCAGTACTTC | CASSPAGLARYEQYF
TRBJ1-5 | TRBV12-3/TRBV12-4 | 12 | NA | NA | TGTGCCCGCCGGCAGGGGTATGGGGGCCAGCATTTT | CARRQGYGGQHF
TRBJ2-1 | TRBV18 | 11 | NA | TRBD1 | TGTGCCAGCCCACAGGGGAATGAGCAGTTCTTC | CASPQGNEQFF
TRBJ2-3 | TRBV19 | 13 | NA | NA | TGTGCCAGTAGTATACAGGACATGGATACGCAGTATTTT | CASSIQDMDTQYF
TRBJ1-2 | TRBV5-1 | 13 | NA | NA | TGCGCCAGCAGACCTCCAGAGAGCGATGGCTACACCTTC | CASRPPESDGYTF